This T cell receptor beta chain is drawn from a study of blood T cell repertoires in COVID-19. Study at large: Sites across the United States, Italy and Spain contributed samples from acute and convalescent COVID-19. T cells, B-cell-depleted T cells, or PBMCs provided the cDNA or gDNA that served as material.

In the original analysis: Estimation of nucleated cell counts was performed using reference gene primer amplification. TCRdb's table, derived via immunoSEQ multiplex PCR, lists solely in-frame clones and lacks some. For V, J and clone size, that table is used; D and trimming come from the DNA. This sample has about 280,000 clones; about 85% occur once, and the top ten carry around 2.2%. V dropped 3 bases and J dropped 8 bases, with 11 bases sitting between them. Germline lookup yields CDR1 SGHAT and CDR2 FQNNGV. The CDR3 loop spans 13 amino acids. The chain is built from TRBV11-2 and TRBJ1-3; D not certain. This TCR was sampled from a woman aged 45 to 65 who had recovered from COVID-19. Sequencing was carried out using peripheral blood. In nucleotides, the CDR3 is TGTGCCAGCAGCTTCCCTTTACCAGACACCATATATTTT. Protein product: CASSFPLPDTIYF.